This entry lists 28 T cell receptor beta chains sequenced from one sample in a study of vaccination and CD4 T cells after COVID-19. Documented treatment: approximately nine-day PBMC culture with coronavirus spike peptide pools or control peptides (ViraFEST assay). No antigen is known for these receptors. An Oncomine TCR Beta short-read assay was used to sequence the DNA from cultured CD4+ T cells. From the PCR reads, TCRdb called clonotypes with MiXCR, one entry per CDR3 protein. The table has around 12,000 distinct CDR3 sequences, about two fifths seen once; the top ten hold about 13%. Sequenced input: CD4+ T cells from blood, cultured in vitro. The receptors come from a human donor who had recovered from COVID-19.

The chain employs TRBV28 and TRBJ2-1, with D maybe TRBD1 (6 bases). Trimming took 5 bases from V and 4 from J, leaving 15 bases between them. The CDR3 has 15 amino acids. Per the germline V gene, CDR1 is MDHEN and CDR2 is SYDVKM. In DNA, the CDR3 is TGTGCCAGCAGTATCACAGGGAAGCGGTACAATGAGCAGTTCTTC. It translates to CASSITGKRYNEQFF. The full variable domain, rest sourced from reference TRBV28 and TRBJ2-1, is DVKVTQSSRYLVKRTGEKVFLECVQDMDHENMFWYRQDPGLGLRLIYFSYDVKMKEKGDIPEGYSVSREKKERFSLILESASTNQTSMYLCASSITGKRYNEQFFGPGTRLTVL.

Relative to its sample, this clonotype is medium-sized. V and J are TRBV20-1 and TRBJ1-5; D is perhaps TRBD1 (6 bases). Germline V lookup: CDR1 DFQATT, CDR2 SNEGSKA (reference sequence). CDR3 length equals 16 residues. V lost 0 bases to trimming and J lost 6 bases, with 18 bases between them. The CDR3 sequence is CSARDGVRGTSQPQHF. The CDR3 bases are TGCAGTGCTAGAGATGGGGTCAGGGGCACCAGTCAGCCCCAGCATTTT.

This clonotype was seen only a few times. The chain is built from TRBV20-1 and TRBJ1-1; tentative D call: TRBD1 (5 bases). Germline V gene lookup returns CDR1 DFQATT and CDR2 SNEGSKA (reference sequence). Trimming took off 5 bases at V and 1 base at J, with 14 bases between the two ends. The CDR3 is 14 residues long. The CDR3 protein is CSAGPGTENTEAFF. In nucleotides, the CDR3 is TGCAGTGCTGGCCCCGGGACGGAGAACACTGAAGCTTTCTTT.

The rearrangement links TRBV6-8 to TRBJ2-3; the match to TRBD1 covers 7 bases. Germline V CDR1 and CDR2: MNHGY, SAAAGT. The V and J ends lost 3 bases and 2 bases, in that order; junction bases with no gene match: 14. The CDR3 spans 18 residues. Written as DNA, the CDR3 is TGTGCCAGCAGTTATCCCCCATACCGGGACAGAGTCACAGATACGCAGTATTTT. Translation gives CASSYPPYRDRVTDTQYF.

This clonotype counts as medium-sized. The chain employs TRBV6-1 and TRBJ1-5; 8 nucleotides line up with TRBD1. In germline, CDR1 is MNHNS, CDR2 SASEGT. V trimming: 6 bases; J trimming: 4 bases; junction bases outside the gene matches: 5. The CDR3 sequence is 14 residues long. The chain's CDR3 is CASRPTGGNQPQHF. DNA of the CDR3: TGTGCCAGCAGACCCACAGGGGGAAATCAGCCCCAGCATTTT.

The genes are TRBV5-1 and TRBJ2-7; either TRBD1 or TRBD2 may supply D (5 bases each). The CDR3 length is 15 residues. V was trimmed by 4 bases and J by 6 bases, leaving 20 bases between them. CDR1 and CDR2 from the germline V gene are SGHRS and YFSETQ. The CDR3 DNA reads TGCGCCAGCAGCGAAGGACACGGGCAAGGGAGCGAGCAGTACTTC. Translation gives CASSEGHGQGSEQYF.

The chain has TRBV12-3 or TRBV12-4 and TRBJ1-1, with TRBD1 as a possible D gene (6 bases). The V gene lost 3 bases and the J gene lost 8 bases, with 16 bases spanning the gap. CDR3 size: 14 residues. The CDR3 DNA sequence: TGTGCCAGCAGTTTGTTCTCAGGGGCAGTAGAAGCTTTCTTT. Its protein is CASSLFSGAVEAFF.

V usage is TRBV12-3 or TRBV12-4 and J usage is TRBJ2-7; either TRBD1 or TRBD2 may supply D (5 bases each). CDR3 length: 13 residues. V lost 5 bases to trimming and J lost 3 bases, with 11 bases between them. In DNA form, the CDR3 reads TGTGCCAGCAGTAACCGGGACCGCTACGAGCAGTACTTC. This codes for CASSNRDRYEQYF.

J is TRBJ2-5 and V is TRBV11-3; a weak D match, TRBD2 (5 bases). V was trimmed by 3 bases and J by 4 bases, leaving 9 bases between them. Germline V gene sequence: CDR1 SGHNT, CDR2 YENEEA. This CDR3 has 13 residues. The CDR3, as DNA: TGTGCCAGCAGCTTCGGAGGCTCAGAGACCCAGTACTTC. This codes for CASSFGGSETQYF.

This rearrangement joins TRBV20-1 to TRBJ1-1, with D hard to call. Trimming left V 5 bases short and J 3 bases short, with 16 bases between. The CDR3 is 14 residues long. Germline values: CDR1 DFQATT, CDR2 SNEGSKA (reference sequence). CDR3: CSADWVKRDTEAFF. The CDR3 nucleotides read TGCAGTGCTGACTGGGTCAAACGGGACACTGAAGCTTTCTTT.

The rearrangement uses TRBV6-2 or TRBV6-3 and TRBJ2-7; TRBD2 matches at 12 bases. CDR1 MNHEY and CDR2 SVGEGT come from the germline V gene. The ends lost 6 bases at V and 0 bases at J; junction bases unmatched: 9. CDR3 length equals 17 residues. Here the CDR3 DNA reads TGTGCCAGCAGATCATACCCGACTAGCGGGAGCTCCTACGAGCAGTACTTC. Its translation: CASRSYPTSGSSYEQYF.

The rearrangement uses TRBV18 and TRBJ1-2, with D perhaps TRBD1 (5 bases). The V end was cut by 3 bases, the J end by 1 base, with 15 bases between. This CDR3 spans 16 amino acids. Germline V gene lookup returns CDR1 KGHSH and CDR2 LQKENI. This chain's CDR3 is CASSPSRDGFNYGYTF. CDR3 in DNA: TGTGCCAGCTCACCTTCCCGGGACGGGTTTAACTATGGCTACACCTTC.

This clonotype was observed a few times. The V call is TRBV19, the J call TRBJ1-5, with D unresolved. V lost 3 bases to trimming and J lost 5 bases, with 8 bases between them. Germline assignment: CDR1 LNHDA and CDR2 SQIVND (reference sequence). The CDR3 length is 13 residues. The CDR3 nucleotides are TGTGCCAGTAGTATCTTTCTGGATCAGCCCCAGCATTTT. Translated, it gives CASSIFLDQPQHF.

In its sample, this clonotype was seen a few times. This chain joins TRBV20-1 and TRBJ1-4; the D gene is possibly TRBD1 (5 bases). V lost 2 bases, J lost 6 bases, and 7 bases lay in between. Germline lookup yields CDR1 DFQATT and CDR2 SNEGSKA (reference sequence). This CDR3 spans 12 amino acids. The chain's CDR3 is CSARQGDEKLFF. CDR3 sequence (DNA): TGCAGTGCTAGACAGGGCGATGAAAAACTGTTTTTT.

The gene calls are TRBV6-1 and TRBJ2-6; TRBD1 matches at 9 bases. J lost 5 bases, V lost 6 bases, and 2 bases had no gene match. The V gene's germline CDR1 is MNHNS and CDR2 SASEGT. The CDR3 runs to 14 residues. This CDR3 is CASRDRGRANVLTF. DNA for the CDR3: TGTGCCAGCAGGGACAGGGGTAGGGCCAACGTCCTGACTTTC.

This clonotype occurred a few times. The rearrangement uses TRBV6-1 and TRBJ2-7; D unclear. Germline loops: CDR1 MNHNS, CDR2 SASEGT. The V gene lost 5 bases and the J gene lost 1 base, with 12 bases spanning the gap. The CDR3 length is 14 residues. The CDR3 region is CASSLPGLSYEQYF. In DNA form, the CDR3 reads TGTGCCAGCAGTCTTCCGGGTCTTTCCTACGAGCAGTACTTC.

V is TRBV28 and J is TRBJ2-5, with D possibly being TRBD2 (5 bases). CDR3 size: 13 residues. Per germline, CDR1 MDHEN and CDR2 SYDVKM. The V gene lost 2 bases and the J gene lost 5 bases, with 9 bases spanning the gap. The CDR3 sequence is CASSLARRETQYF. In nucleotides, the CDR3 is TGTGCCAGCAGTTTAGCTAGGAGGGAGACCCAGTACTTC.

A single count supports this clonotype. The rearrangement uses TRBV7-6 and TRBJ2-3, with TRBD2 matching over 8 bases. The germline gives CDR1 SGHVS, CDR2 FNYEAQ. Germline trimming cut 3 bases from V and 4 bases from J; bases unmatched to any gene: 6. CDR3 size: 15 residues. CDR3 DNA: TGTGCCAGCAGCTTTGGGGCGGGAGGAGCAGATACGCAGTATTTT. It codes for CASSFGAGGADTQYF. Full variable domain (missing parts from reference TRBV7-6 and TRBJ2-3): GAGVSQSPRYKVTKRGQDVALRCDPISGHVSLYWYRQALGQGPEFLTYFNYEAQQDKSGLPNDRFSAERPEGSISTLTIQRTEQRDSAMYRCASSFGAGGADTQYFGPGTRLTVL.

This chain's CDR3 is CATSREGVGGRDTGELFF. The CDR3 coding sequence is TGTGCCACCAGCAGAGAAGGGGTCGGTGGGCGCGACACCGGGGAGCTGTTTTTT. The V gene is TRBV15, the J gene TRBJ2-2; perhaps TRBD1 as D (5 bases). The CDR3 totals 18 residues. V was cut by 0 bases and J by 3 bases, with 17 bases left in between. Germline loops: CDR1 LNHNV, CDR2 YYDKDF (reference sequence).

The J gene is TRBJ1-1, the V gene TRBV7-8, with D possibly matching TRBD1 (5 bases). Trimming removed 4 bases from V and 4 bases from J, with 13 bases in between. This CDR3 region has 14 residues. Germline CDR1 reads SGHVS; CDR2 reads FQNEAQ. The CDR3 sequence: CASSSPVGGTEAFF. In DNA form, the CDR3 reads TGTGCCAGCAGCTCCCCGGTCGGGGGCACTGAAGCTTTCTTT.

This clonotype was picked up a small number of times. The CDR3 sequence: CASSPGGGGYQPQHF. DNA of the CDR3: TGTGCCAGCAGCCCAGGAGGGGGCGGGTATCAGCCCCAGCATTTT. The genes are TRBV7-8 and TRBJ1-5; the match to TRBD1 covers 7 bases. CDR1 is SGHVS and CDR2 is FQNEAQ in the germline V gene. This CDR3 is built from 15 residues. With V trimmed by 5 bases and J by 5 bases, 9 bases remained unmatched.

The genes are TRBV28 and TRBJ2-7; D is unresolved. With 10 bases removed from V and 2 bases from J, the gap between germline ends came to 12 bases. The CDR3 runs 12 residues. Germline V gene sequence: CDR1 MDHEN, CDR2 SYDVKM. CDR3 sequence reads: CAISGLTYEQYF. The CDR3 nucleotides are TGTGCCATCTCGGGCCTTACCTACGAGCAGTACTTC. Combining the CDR3 with reference TRBV28 and TRBJ2-7 gives the whole variable domain DVKVTQSSRYLVKRTGEKVFLECVQDMDHENMFWYRQDPGLGLRLIYFSYDVKMKEKGDIPEGYSVSREKKERFSLILESASTNQTSMYLCAISGLTYEQYFGPGTRLTVT.

This clonotype was seen more than once but under ten times. This rearrangement joins TRBV7-3 to TRBJ2-3; 11 nucleotides line up with TRBD1. CDR3 length: 16 amino acids. Germline V gene lookup returns CDR1 SGHTA and CDR2 FQGTGA. The junction had 5 bases not matched to a gene; V was cut back by 2 bases and J by 4 bases. CDR3 residues: CASSLLGTGGADTQYF. The CDR3 coding sequence is TGTGCCAGCAGCTTATTAGGGACAGGGGGAGCAGATACGCAGTATTTT.

The gene calls are TRBV20-1 and TRBJ2-1, with D maybe TRBD2 (5 bases). Germline V gene sequence: CDR1 DFQATT, CDR2 SNEGSKA (reference sequence). The V end was cut by 6 bases, the J end by 3 bases, with 9 bases between. The CDR3 contains 12 residues. This CDR3 reads CSANRDYNEQFF. The CDR3 DNA reads TGCAGTGCAAACCGGGACTACAATGAGCAGTTCTTC.

This clonotype was seen a handful of times. The genes are TRBV28 and TRBJ1-2; D not certain. The V gene's germline CDR1 is MDHEN and CDR2 SYDVKM. The CDR3 runs to 14 residues. V was clipped by 5 bases and J by 0 bases, with 10 bases between them. CDR3 DNA: TGTGCCAGCAGTCCCCCCAACCCTAACTATGGCTACACCTTC. Amino acid sequence: CASSPPNPNYGYTF.

This chain connects TRBV7-9 to TRBJ2-3; no clear D. The V gene's germline CDR1 is SEHNR and CDR2 FQNEAQ (reference sequence). The V and J ends lost 5 bases and 6 bases respectively, with 15 bases between them. The CDR3 is 14 amino acids. For the CDR3, the DNA is TGTGCCAGCAGCGGAATTGGCTTAGGGGATACGCAGTATTTT. Amino acid sequence: CASSGIGLGDTQYF.

This clonotype turned up a few times. The chain employs TRBV12-3 or TRBV12-4 and TRBJ1-5, with D hard to call. The CDR3 has 13 residues. V dropped 3 bases and J dropped 0 bases, with 3 bases sitting between them. CDR3 sequence (DNA): TGTGCCAGCAGTTTGGGTAGCAATCAGCCCCAGCATTTT. Its protein is CASSLGSNQPQHF.

The chain is built from TRBV28 and TRBJ1-5, with 8 bases matching TRBD1. Trimming at V came to 10 bases and at J to 3 bases, leaving 8 bases not matched to a gene. This CDR3 has 14 amino acids. Germline CDR1 MDHEN, CDR2 SYDVKM. Written as DNA, the CDR3 is TGTGCCATAACAGGGGGTCTCCCCAATCAGCCCCAGCATTTT. Amino acid sequence: CAITGGLPNQPQHF.